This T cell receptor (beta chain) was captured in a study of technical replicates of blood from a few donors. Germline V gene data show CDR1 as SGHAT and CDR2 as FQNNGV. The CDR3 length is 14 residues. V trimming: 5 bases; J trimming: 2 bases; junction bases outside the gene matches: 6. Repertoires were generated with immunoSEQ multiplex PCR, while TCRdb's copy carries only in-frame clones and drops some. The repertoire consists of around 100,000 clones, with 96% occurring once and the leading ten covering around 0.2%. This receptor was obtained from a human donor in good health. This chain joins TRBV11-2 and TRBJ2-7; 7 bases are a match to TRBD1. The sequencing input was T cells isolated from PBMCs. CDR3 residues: CASSPDRNPYEQYF. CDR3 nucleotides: TGTGCCAGCAGCCCGGACAGGAATCCCTACGAGCAGTACTTC.